The present TCR beta chain was sequenced within a study of cytomegalovirus exposure and HLA in healthy donors. Study-wide results and limits: Across donors, most TCRs were seen rarely, yet some public ones were widespread. The study labeled roughly 160 TCR beta chains cytomegalovirus-associated.

In regard to this clone: Its cognate antigen is unknown.

This CDR3 region has 15 residues. Trimming at V came to 2 bases and at J to 4 bases, leaving 7 bases not matched to a gene. Germline assignment: CDR1 SGHTA and CDR2 FQGNSA. Method: immunoSEQ multiplex PCR; TCRdb's copy keeps in-frame clones and lacks some. The sample yields around 160,000 clones, 91% seen once. The material sequenced was PBMCs. This chain connects TRBV7-2 to TRBJ2-7; 8 bases map to TRBD1. The origin of this receptor is a woman younger than 35 in good health and CMV-seropositive. The CDR3 region is CASSLFGQGVYEQYF. The CDR3 bases are TGTGCCAGCAGCTTATTCGGACAGGGTGTGTACGAGCAGTACTTC.